These 13 T cell receptor beta chains came from one sample sequenced in a study of a mutant IDH1 vaccine in newly diagnosed glioma. Antigens of these TCRs are unknown. Time point denoted: week 5, during vaccination. It was 300 ug of mutant IDH1 20-mer peptide that made up each vaccine dose, given with topical imiquimod. Some clones are missing from TCRdb's copy, which holds only in-frame ones; the method was immunoSEQ multiplex PCR. This sample has over 45,000 clones, with around 80% found just once. The starting material was PBMCs, obtained from a glioma patient whose treatment included an IDH1 peptide vaccine. The receptor source for this set is a woman aged 50 to 60 with glioma.

The J gene is TRBJ1-2, the V gene TRBV14; 8 bases match TRBD1. V shed 0 bases and J 3 bases; nucleotides not matched to a gene: 9. Germline values: CDR1 SGHDN, CDR2 FVKESK. The CDR3 is made up of 17 amino acids. The CDR3 sequence is CASSQDPWDRPDYGYTF. The CDR3 region has the DNA TGTGCCAGCAGCCAAGATCCCTGGGACAGGCCTGACTATGGCTACACCTTC.

The chain combines TRBV5-6 with TRBJ2-1; no clear D gene. Trimming took 0 bases from V and 1 from J, leaving 5 bases between them. Germline V gene sequence: CDR1 SGHDT, CDR2 YYEEEE. CDR3 length equals 14 residues. The CDR3 DNA reads TGTGCCAGCAGCTTGGGAGGATCCTACAATGAGCAGTTCTTC. Translating it yields CASSLGGSYNEQFF.

A few counts support this clone. The gene calls are TRBV4-1 and TRBJ2-3; the match to TRBD2 covers 10 bases. Trimming at V came to 8 bases and at J to 6 bases, leaving 20 bases not matched to a gene. The CDR3 sequence is 18 residues long. Germline V CDR1 and CDR2: MGHRA, YSYEKL. The CDR3 DNA sequence: TGCGCCAGCGGACTGATAGCGGGGGGCTACTCCGAGGCGGATACGCAGTATTTT. It specifies CASGLIAGGYSEADTQYF.

V is TRBV6-5 and J is TRBJ1-3; D is undetermined. Trimming left V 0 bases short and J 3 bases short, with 9 bases between. CDR1 is MNHEY, CDR2 SVGAGI, per germline. This CDR3 contains 15 residues. The CDR3 loop is CASSYSGILGNTIYF. CDR3 DNA sequence: TGTGCCAGCAGTTACTCCGGAATACTTGGAAACACCATATATTTT.

The chain employs TRBV10-3 and TRBJ2-7; D unclear. The CDR3 is 14 residues long. Per the germline V gene, CDR1 is ENHRY and CDR2 is SYGVKD. V lost 4 bases, J lost 2 bases, and 12 bases lay in between. The CDR3 loop reads CAISVSDKTYEQYF. DNA of the CDR3: TGTGCCATCAGTGTCTCTGATAAGACCTACGAGCAGTACTTC.

V gene TRBV2 combines with J gene TRBJ2-3; D remains unclear. CDR1 and CDR2 (germline): SNHLY, FYNNEI. V was pared by 7 bases and J by 3 bases, with 14 bases between. This CDR3 region has 14 residues. CDR3 bases: TGTGCCAGCAAAGTAGTACAGAGGACAGATACGCAGTATTTT. Its protein is CASKVVQRTDTQYF.

The chain recombines TRBV27 with TRBJ1-5, with D perhaps matching TRBD1 (6 bases). Deletions cut 1 base from V and 6 bases from J, with 10 bases between. The CDR3 is 14 amino acids. Per the germline V gene, CDR1 is MNHEY and CDR2 is SMNVEV (reference sequence). CDR3 nucleotide sequence: TGTGCCAGCAGTTTATTCAGGGGAAGTCAGCCCCAGCATTTT. The encoded protein is CASSLFRGSQPQHF.

J is TRBJ2-5 and V is TRBV4-1; the D is unclear. Per germline, CDR1 MGHRA and CDR2 YSYEKL. The CDR3 has 13 amino acids. V dropped 0 bases and J dropped 1 base, with 3 bases sitting between them. For the CDR3, the DNA is TGCGCCAGCAGCCAAGAAATCCAAGAGACCCAGTACTTC. Its protein is CASSQEIQETQYF.

The chain links TRBV29-1 to TRBJ2-2, with D possibly being TRBD1 (5 bases). CDR3 size: 12 residues. Germline CDR1 and CDR2: SQVTM and ANQGSEA. V lost 8 bases and J 6 bases, leaving 13 bases between the germline ends. CDR3: CSINKGAGELFF. CDR3 bases: TGCAGCATAAATAAAGGGGCCGGGGAGCTGTTTTTT.

The chain is built from TRBV7-8 and TRBJ1-5, with unresolved D. The CDR3 totals 13 residues. From germline, CDR1 is SGHVS and CDR2 FQNEAQ. The V gene lost 3 bases and the J gene lost 5 bases, with 8 bases spanning the gap. For the CDR3, the DNA is TGTGCCAGCAGCTTGTGGGATTATCAGCCCCAGCATTTT. The encoded protein is CASSLWDYQPQHF.

V usage is TRBV2 and J usage is TRBJ2-5; unclear D gene. This CDR3 comprises 14 residues. Germline CDR1 reads SNHLY; CDR2 reads FYNNEI. Trimming removed 3 bases from V and 5 bases from J, with 13 bases in between. CDR3 amino acids: CASSDPGPGETQYF. CDR3 nucleotide sequence: TGTGCCAGCAGTGACCCAGGCCCCGGGGAGACCCAGTACTTC. Combining the CDR3 with reference TRBV2 and TRBJ2-5 gives the whole variable domain EPEVTQTPSHQVTQMGQEVILRCVPISNHLYFYWYRQILGQKVEFLVSFYNNEISEKSEIFDDQFSVERPDGSNFTLKIRSTKLEDSAMYFCASSDPGPGETQYFGPGTRLLVL.

The chain combines TRBV11-2 with TRBJ2-5; 9 bases match TRBD2. J gave up 4 bases and V 4 bases, and 4 bases lay outside the gene matches. The CDR3 runs 14 residues. The germline gives CDR1 SGHAT, CDR2 FQNNGV. The DNA of the CDR3 is TGTGCCAGCAGCTCTAGCGGGGTAGGAGAGACCCAGTACTTC. It yields the protein CASSSSGVGETQYF.

This clone was seen just once. The chain employs TRBV19 and TRBJ1-2; no clear D. The CDR3 loop spans 16 amino acids. Deletions cut 2 bases from V and 0 bases from J, with 13 bases between. The germline gives CDR1 LNHDA, CDR2 SQIVND (reference sequence). The CDR3 DNA reads TGTGCCAGTAGTATATCTGGATCCTCTGCTAACTATGGCTACACCTTC. Translated, it gives CASSISGSSANYGYTF. Full variable domain (missing parts from reference TRBV19 and TRBJ1-2): DGGITQSPKYLFRKEGQNVTLSCEQNLNHDAMYWYRQDPGQGLRLIYYSQIVNDFQKGDIAEGYSVSREKKESFPLTVTSAQKNPTAFYLCASSISGSSANYGYTFGSGTRLTVV.